Each of the 29 T cell receptor beta chains below was sequenced from the same sample in a study of cytomegalovirus exposure and HLA in healthy donors. PCR involved 60 Vbeta and 13 Jbeta primers. Generated by immunoSEQ multiplex PCR, the TCRdb table keeps only in-frame clones and is missing some. This table holds around 260,000 clones, 75% to 90% found once. Sequenced: PBMCs. The receptors were gathered from a girl aged 2-15 years in good health and CMV-seronegative.

The rearrangement uses TRBV7-9 and TRBJ2-3; 11 positions agree with TRBD2. This CDR3 comprises 16 residues. CDR1 is SEHNR and CDR2 is FQNEAQ in the germline V gene (reference sequence). Losses at the gene ends were 4 bases for V and 6 bases for J; bases not matched to a gene: 9. The CDR3 region is CASSSIAGGARDTQYF. CDR3 bases: TGTGCCAGCAGCTCAATAGCGGGAGGGGCTAGGGATACGCAGTATTTT.

This clone was seen once. The chain has TRBV18 and TRBJ2-1; D perhaps matches TRBD2 (5 bases). CDR3 length: 15 amino acids. Trimming took 2 bases from V and 7 from J, leaving 15 bases between them. Germline V gene data show CDR1 as KGHSH and CDR2 as LQKENI. Here the CDR3 reads CASSPIASIWNEQFF. CDR3 sequence (DNA): TGTGCCAGCTCACCAATCGCTAGCATCTGGAATGAGCAGTTCTTC.

The chain uses TRBV5-1 and TRBJ1-2; the D is unclear. Trimming removed 4 bases at V and 6 bases at J, with 13 bases between. The CDR3 contains 13 residues. Germline CDR1 is SGHRS and CDR2 is YFSETQ. The CDR3 sequence is CASSAGARDGYTF. Written as DNA, the CDR3 is TGCGCCAGCAGCGCGGGTGCTCGGGATGGCTACACCTTC.

The chain couples TRBV29-1 to TRBJ1-4; D might be TRBD1 (6 bases). The V end was cut by 0 bases, the J end by 6 bases, with 17 bases between. Looked up from germline, CDR1 is SQVTM and CDR2 is ANQGSEA. The CDR3 loop spans 16 amino acids. CDR3 sequence reads: CSVEDHSRGVDEKLFF. DNA of the CDR3: TGCAGCGTTGAAGATCATTCCAGGGGCGTTGATGAAAAACTGTTTTTT.

The gene calls are TRBV4-2 and TRBJ2-1; D remains ambiguous. V was trimmed by 0 bases and J by 4 bases, leaving 10 bases between them. This CDR3 is built from 15 residues. Looked up from germline, CDR1 is LGHNA and CDR2 is YNFKEQ. The CDR3 DNA reads TGTGCCAGCAGCCAAGAGTTATCCTTATACAATGAGCAGTTCTTC. This codes for CASSQELSLYNEQFF.

J is TRBJ1-4 and V is TRBV4-1, with D perhaps TRBD1 (5 bases). In germline, CDR1 is MGHRA, CDR2 YSYEKL. The CDR3 runs to 14 residues. Trimming removed 1 base from V and 7 bases from J, with 10 bases in between. The CDR3 DNA is TGCGCCAGCAGCCAAGTTCAGGGAGGTGAAAAACTGTTTTTT. Its protein is CASSQVQGGEKLFF.

The CDR3 DNA reads TGTGCCAGCAGTTTACCTAGCCGGGCCTACAATGAGCAGTTCTTC. This gives the protein CASSLPSRAYNEQFF. The V and J genes are TRBV28 and TRBJ2-1; TRBD2 might be the D (5 bases). The CDR3 runs to 15 residues. Germline CDR1 reads MDHEN; CDR2 reads SYDVKM. V lost 2 bases, J lost 2 bases, and 10 bases lay in between. Drawing the rest from reference TRBV28 and TRBJ2-1, the complete variable domain is DVKVTQSSRYLVKRTGEKVFLECVQDMDHENMFWYRQDPGLGLRLIYFSYDVKMKEKGDIPEGYSVSREKKERFSLILESASTNQTSMYLCASSLPSRAYNEQFFGPGTRLTVL.

V is TRBV27 and J is TRBJ1-2; no reliable D call. Germline V gene lookup returns CDR1 MNHEY and CDR2 SMNVEV (reference sequence). V lost 0 bases, J lost 7 bases, and 12 bases lay in between. This CDR3 spans 14 amino acids. The CDR3 here is CASSLSPGSIGYTF. CDR3 DNA sequence: TGTGCCAGCAGTTTATCTCCAGGTTCCATTGGCTACACCTTC.

The table lists this clone with a count of one. This chain connects TRBV5-1 to TRBJ1-1; D perhaps matches TRBD1 (5 bases). Germline CDR1 SGHRS, CDR2 YFSETQ. Trimming shortened V by 2 bases and J by 4 bases, and 15 bases separated the two germline ends. This CDR3 region has 15 residues. DNA for the CDR3: TGCGCCAGCAGCTTCAATGGAAGGGGAGGCACTGAAGCTTTCTTT. It specifies CASSFNGRGGTEAFF.

The CDR3 region is CASSLNGPYEQYF. The CDR3 DNA reads TGTGCCAGCAGCTTGAATGGGCCCTACGAGCAGTACTTC. V usage is TRBV7-2 and J usage is TRBJ2-7; D remains ambiguous. This CDR3 contains 13 residues. With 3 bases removed from V and 2 bases from J, the gap between germline ends came to 8 bases. Germline V gene sequence: CDR1 SGHTA, CDR2 FQGNSA.

The chain couples TRBV25-1 to TRBJ1-4, with D possibly being TRBD1 (5 bases). The CDR3 extends over 13 amino acids. V dropped 4 bases and J dropped 8 bases, with 11 bases sitting between them. In germline, CDR1 is MGHDK, CDR2 SYGVNS. The CDR3 loop reads CASSVQGGEKLFF. The CDR3 DNA reads as TGTGCCAGCAGTGTTCAGGGAGGCGAAAAACTGTTTTTT.

This clone occurred once. The gene calls are TRBV28 and TRBJ1-5, with TRBD1 matching over 8 bases. This CDR3 spans 18 amino acids. V shed 4 bases and J 3 bases; nucleotides not matched to a gene: 14. From germline, CDR1 is MDHEN and CDR2 SYDVKM. Written as DNA, the CDR3 is TGTGCCAGCAGTTCCCAGGGACAGGAAGTGGCCTACAATCAGCCCCAGCATTTT. Protein sequence: CASSSQGQEVAYNQPQHF.

The genes are TRBV6-5 and TRBJ2-3; D gene unclear. CDR3 size: 15 residues. Per the germline V gene, CDR1 is MNHEY and CDR2 is SVGAGI. V was cut by 6 bases and J by 0 bases, with 13 bases left in between. The CDR3 loop reads CASSPSPKSTDTQYF. In nucleotides, the CDR3 is TGTGCCAGCAGCCCTTCCCCTAAAAGCACAGATACGCAGTATTTT.

The chain has TRBV25-1 and TRBJ2-1; 9 bases match TRBD2. The CDR3 extends over 14 amino acids. Germline loops: CDR1 MGHDK, CDR2 SYGVNS. V lost 3 bases to trimming and J lost 4 bases; unmatched junction nucleotides: 1. The CDR3 here is CASSESGRYNEQFF. In nucleotides, the CDR3 is TGTGCCAGCAGTGAGAGCGGGAGGTACAATGAGCAGTTCTTC.

This clone occurred once. V usage is TRBV5-4 and J usage is TRBJ2-5; maybe TRBD2 (6 bases). The CDR3 has 15 residues. Trimming pared 1 base from V and 5 bases from J, leaving 15 bases between. Looked up from germline, CDR1 is SGHNT and CDR2 is YYREEE (reference sequence). CDR3 DNA: TGTGCCAGCAGCTTGTCCCGGGACTTGTTTGAGACCCAGTACTTC. Its translation is CASSLSRDLFETQYF.

The chain carries TRBV5-1 and TRBJ1-4; 7 bases fit TRBD1. The germline CDR1 and CDR2 sequences are SGHRS and YFSETQ. J lost 4 bases, V lost 7 bases, and 7 bases had no gene match. The CDR3 has 14 residues. CDR3 sequence: CASGQQGINEKLFF. The DNA for the CDR3 is TGCGCCAGCGGCCAACAGGGGATTAATGAAAAACTGTTTTTT.

The chain is built from TRBV28 and TRBJ2-7; D not resolved. Trimming removed 4 bases at V and 3 bases at J, with 7 bases between. This CDR3 spans 12 amino acids. CDR1 is MDHEN and CDR2 is SYDVKM in the germline V gene. CDR3 bases: TGTGCCAGCAGTTGGAGTTACTACGAGCAGTACTTC. It is translated as CASSWSYYEQYF.

V and J are TRBV19 and TRBJ1-4, with D tentatively TRBD1 (6 bases). This CDR3 contains 12 residues. Per germline, CDR1 LNHDA and CDR2 SQIVND (reference sequence). Trimming took 7 bases from V and 8 from J, leaving 11 bases between them. CDR3 nucleotide sequence: TGTGCCAGTATGGGGGCGCGAGAAAAACTGTTTTTT. Translated, it gives CASMGAREKLFF.

Comment on this clone: Compared with germline, one end of the junction differs, possibly owing to a read error. The gene calls are TRBV5-4 and TRBJ1-2, with D possibly matching TRBD1 (5 bases). CDR1 is SGHNT and CDR2 is YYREEE in the germline V gene (reference sequence). The CDR3 totals 16 residues. The CDR3 here is CASSLGYGGGNYSYTF. The CDR3 DNA follows: TGTGCCAGCAGCTTGGGGTACGGGGGAGGAAACTATAGCTACACCTTC.

The gene calls are TRBV6-1 and TRBJ2-5; the D gene is possibly TRBD1 (5 bases). The J call may be faulty, since TRBJ2-7 better matches the DNA end. The CDR3 consists of 16 residues. Germline lookup yields CDR1 MNHNS and CDR2 SASEGT. The CDR3 loop reads CASSVSRWGTTYEQYF. The DNA for the CDR3 is TGTGCCAGCAGTGTTTCTCGTTGGGGCACCACCTACGAGCAGTACTTC.

The chain links TRBV10-1 to TRBJ2-3, with 10 positions matching TRBD2. This CDR3 has 17 residues. Germline CDR1 WNHNN, CDR2 SYGVQD (reference sequence). The ends lost 4 bases at V and 5 bases at J; junction bases unmatched: 12. The CDR3 loop reads CASSGLAGEPGRDTQYF. The CDR3 region has the DNA TGCGCCAGCAGTGGTCTAGCGGGAGAACCGGGTCGAGATACGCAGTATTTT.

This clone appeared a few times. CDR3 coding DNA: TGTGCCAGCAGCCAAGCGTGGGCGGGAAGTACCTACGAGCAGTACTTC. Translated, it gives CASSQAWAGSTYEQYF. This chain joins TRBV4-2 and TRBJ2-7; D is possibly TRBD2 (6 bases). Germline loops: CDR1 LGHNA, CDR2 YNFKEQ. V was clipped by 1 base and J by 2 bases, with 15 bases between them. There are 16 residues in the CDR3.

The CDR3 loop reads CASGTGYGYTF. The CDR3 DNA sequence: TGTGCCAGTGGAACAGGCTATGGCTACACCTTC. The chain is built from TRBV27 and TRBJ1-2; TRBD1 might be the D (5 bases). This CDR3 is built from 11 residues. V lost 9 bases, J lost 4 bases, and 9 bases lay in between. CDR1 is MNHEY, CDR2 SMNVEV, per germline (reference sequence).

V and J are TRBV13 and TRBJ2-7; the match to TRBD1 covers 7 bases. The germline CDR1 and CDR2 sequences are PRHDT and FYEKMQ (reference sequence). V lost 0 bases and J lost 4; bases outside the gene matches: 3. The CDR3 is made up of 14 amino acids. The CDR3 region has the DNA TGTGCCAGCAGCTTAGGGCCGGGACAGTACGAGCAGTACTTC. This gives the protein CASSLGPGQYEQYF.

A word on this clone: The sample carries other DNA sequences with the same CDR3. This chain links TRBV4-1 with TRBJ2-1, with D perhaps TRBD2 (7 bases). The CDR3 is 17 amino acids. Germline V gene lookup returns CDR1 MGHRA and CDR2 YSYEKL. V gave up 4 bases and J gave up 6 bases, with 22 bases separating them. This chain's CDR3 is CASSRQAGGGILNEQFF. Here the CDR3 DNA reads TGCGCCAGCAGCCGACAAGCGGGCGGGGGCATCCTCAATGAGCAGTTCTTC.

This clone appeared a few times. The V and J genes are TRBV5-6 and TRBJ1-4, with 11 bases lining up with TRBD1. Germline CDR1 SGHDT, CDR2 YYEEEE. V shed 2 bases and J 8 bases; nucleotides not matched to a gene: 5. The CDR3 covers 15 residues. The CDR3 nucleotides are TGTGCCAGCAGCTTCGGGGGACAGGGGGTAGAAAAACTGTTTTTT. As protein: CASSFGGQGVEKLFF.

The rearrangement joins TRBV7-3 to TRBJ2-3; a possible D gene is TRBD1 (6 bases). Trimming left V 5 bases short and J 4 bases short, with 13 bases between. CDR3 length: 14 residues. In germline, CDR1 is SGHTA, CDR2 FQGTGA. CDR3 sequence reads: CASSLQGNSDTQYF. The CDR3 DNA reads TGTGCCAGCAGCCTACAGGGTAATTCAGATACGCAGTATTTT.

The J gene is TRBJ2-5, the V gene TRBV4-1, with a weak D call TRBD1 (5 bases). Trimming pared 2 bases from V and 5 bases from J, leaving 18 bases between. This CDR3 region has 16 residues. CDR1 MGHRA and CDR2 YSYEKL come from the germline V gene. In DNA form, the CDR3 reads TGCGCCAGCAGCCAAATGGATAGGACACCAAGGGAGACCCAGTACTTC. This codes for CASSQMDRTPRETQYF.

The chain employs TRBV27 and TRBJ2-7; the match to TRBD2 covers 7 bases. The germline CDR1 and CDR2 sequences are MNHEY and SMNVEV (reference sequence). The V gene end was trimmed by 3 bases and the J gene end by 0 bases; junction bases not matched to a gene: 2. The CDR3 length is 14 residues. The DNA for the CDR3 is TGTGCCAGCAGTTTTAGCGGGTCCTCCTACGAGCAGTACTTC. Its translation: CASSFSGSSYEQYF.